Here is one T cell receptor (beta chain) with its context. This sample was taken from a study of blood T cell repertoires in COVID-19. On the study more broadly: Acute and convalescent COVID-19 samples came from the United States, Italy and Spain. T cells, B-cell-depleted T cells, or PBMCs provided the cDNA or gDNA that served as material.

In the original workflow: Scientists estimated how many nucleated cells there were by amplifying reference gene primers. The data were produced by immunoSEQ multiplex PCR, yet TCRdb's version contains in-frame clones alone and is incomplete. The V and J calls and clone size are taken from that table; D and trimming were inferred from the DNA. Of 150,000 to 200,000 clones in the sample, around 86% were seen once. The CDR3 is 15 residues long. Germline V gives CDR1 SGHTA, CDR2 FQGNSA. Unmatched junction bases numbered 1, after V lost 3 bases and J lost 5 bases. The chain combines TRBV7-2 with TRBJ2-1; TRBD2 matches 13 bases. The TCR originated in a woman at least 80 years old in a cohort sampled during active or convalescent COVID-19. Specimen: peripheral blood. DNA of the CDR3: TGTGCCAGCAGCTTGACTAGCGGGAGGAACAATGAGCAGTTCTTC. Translation gives CASSLTSGRNNEQFF. Using reference TRBV7-2 and TRBJ2-1 for the parts outside the CDR3, the full variable domain is GAGVSQSPSNKVTEKGKDVELRCDPISGHTALYWYRQSLGQGLEFLIYFQGNSAPDKSGLPSDRFSAERTGGSVSTLTIQRTQQEDSAVYLCASSLTSGRNNEQFFGPGTRLTVL.